A selection of T cell receptor beta chains follows, all from one sample in a study of T cell responses to AZD1222 COVID-19 vaccine. Sequenced by immunoSEQ multiplex PCR; TCRdb stores in-frame clones only, minus some. The sample records some 130,000 clones, over 85% being singletons. The sequenced sample was peripheral blood, obtained 28 days after the second AZD1222 dose. These receptors all come from an adult who received the AZD1222 COVID-19 vaccine. The CDR3 runs from the conserved cysteine through the conserved F or W. Fields, in order: CDR3 DNA, CDR3 protein, V gene, J gene, D gene, clone size. D genes are given only for firm matches. The size field is filled for only some rows; it gives once, few, many or a size class.

TGTGCCAGCAGGGGGACTAGTGTCTTTGATACGCAGTATTTT	CASRGTSVFDTQYF	TRBV2	TRBJ2-3	TRBD2	once
TGCGCCAGCAGCCAAGTTTCAGGTGGGGTCAATGAGCAGTTCTTC	CASSQVSGGVNEQFF	TRBV4-1	TRBJ2-1	NA	NA
TGTGCCAGCAGTTACACGAACACTGAAGCTTTCTTT	CASSYTNTEAFF	TRBV12-3/TRBV12-4	TRBJ1-1	NA	NA
TGTGCCAGCAGTGAAGTCTGGGGGGAATGGCCCCAGCATTTT	CASSEVWGEWPQHF	TRBV6-1	TRBJ1-5	NA	NA
TGTGCCAGCTCGTTACTAGCGGGGGCCTACAATGAGCAGTTCTTC	CASSLLAGAYNEQFF	TRBV18	TRBJ2-1	TRBD2	NA
TGTGCCAGCTCACAAGGGACAGGGGCGGGGAACACTGAAGCTTTCTTT	CASSQGTGAGNTEAFF	TRBV18	TRBJ1-1	TRBD1	once
TGTGCCAGCAGTTTAAATCCCAGTTTCCCCTTTGAAGCTTTCTTT	CASSLNPSFPFEAFF	TRBV27	TRBJ1-1	NA	NA
TGTGCCAGCAGCCTGGGACACAATCAGCCCCAGCATTTT	CASSLGHNQPQHF	TRBV7-3	TRBJ1-5	NA	NA
TGTGCCACCAGTGACCTTTCGGACAGGCGAGGTCAGCCCCAGCATTTT	CATSDLSDRRGQPQHF	TRBV24-1	TRBJ1-5	TRBD1	NA
TGTGCCAGCAGCTTAAGCGACAGAAGTAACACTGAAGCTTTCTTT	CASSLSDRSNTEAFF	TRBV7-6	TRBJ1-1	NA	NA
TGTGCCAGCAGTCTATCCCGGTGGGCCAACGTCCTGACTTTC	CASSLSRWANVLTF	TRBV28	TRBJ2-6	NA	NA
TGTGCCAGCAGCCACGGGCGGGTCGGCTACACCTTC	CASSHGRVGYTF	TRBV5-6	TRBJ1-2	NA	NA
TGTGCCAGCCATTGGTTCATTTACTATGGCTACACCTTC	CASHWFIYYGYTF	TRBV6-4	TRBJ1-2	NA	NA
TGTGCCAGCAGTTCCGGACAGGAGAACTATGGCTACACCTTC	CASSSGQENYGYTF	TRBV6-2/TRBV6-3	TRBJ1-2	TRBD1	NA
TGTGCCAGCAGCAAGGACAGCCGTCCAGGGCTAAACACCGGGGAGCTGTTTTTT	CASSKDSRPGLNTGELFF	TRBV5-5	TRBJ2-2	NA	once
TGTGCCAGCAGCAACCCAGGACAGGTCAACACTGAAGCTTTCTTT	CASSNPGQVNTEAFF	TRBV7-9	TRBJ1-1	TRBD1	NA
TGTGCCAGCAGGGACCCACGGGGGAACGAGCAGTACTTC	CASRDPRGNEQYF	TRBV2	TRBJ2-7	NA	NA
TGTGCCAGCAGCCCCTCGTCGGACCCAGACAATGAGCAGTTCTTC	CASSPSSDPDNEQFF	TRBV2	TRBJ2-1	NA	NA
TGTGCCAGCAGGCGACAGGGCACGGGGCCCCAGCATTTT	CASRRQGTGPQHF	TRBV28	TRBJ1-5	TRBD1	NA
TGTGCCAGCAGTGGGGGTCAGTCCTATGGCTACACCTTC	CASSGGQSYGYTF	TRBV2	TRBJ1-2	NA	NA
TGTGCCAGCAGCTGGGGGGTCGTCAGAGTGACTAACTATGGCTACACCTTC	CASSWGVVRVTNYGYTF	TRBV5-4	TRBJ1-2	NA	NA
TGTGCCAGCAGCCCCCTAGGACAGGGGTCGGGTAAACTGTTTTTT	CASSPLGQGSGKLFF	TRBV9	TRBJ1-4	TRBD1	NA
TGTGCCAGTAGTCCGAGGGACAGCTTTCCTTTCCACCGCAGTTCACCCCTCCACTTT	CASSPRDSFPFHRSSPLHF	TRBV19	TRBJ1-6	TRBD1	NA
TGTGCCAGTAGGAAGGGAGTCAATCAGCCCCAGCATTTT	CASRKGVNQPQHF	TRBV19	TRBJ1-5	NA	once
TGTGCCAGCAGCCCAGACAGTTCCCTCTATGGCTACACCTTC	CASSPDSSLYGYTF	TRBV7-8	TRBJ1-2	NA	NA
TGCGCCAGCAGCATGACAGGGATGGACACTGAAGCTTTCTTT	CASSMTGMDTEAFF	TRBV5-1	TRBJ1-1	TRBD1	NA
TGTGCCATCAGTGAACGGGGGCGCGGCACAGATACGCAGTATTTT	CAISERGRGTDTQYF	TRBV10-3	TRBJ2-3	NA	NA
TGTGCCAGCAGTCACGGGAGGTACAATGAGCAGTTCTTC	CASSHGRYNEQFF	TRBV12-3/TRBV12-4	TRBJ2-1	TRBD2	NA
TGTGCCAGCAAAGGGACAGATAATGAAAAACTGTTTTTT	CASKGTDNEKLFF	TRBV28	TRBJ1-4	TRBD1	NA
TGCGCCAGCACCCGGCCCAGCCCTCCCCATGAAGCTTTCTTT	CASTRPSPPHEAFF	TRBV5-1	TRBJ1-1	NA	NA
TGTGCCCTACGGGAGGTTTCCCGATCTGGAAACACCATATATTTT	CALREVSRSGNTIYF	TRBV19	TRBJ1-3	NA	few
TGTGCCAGTAATTTCGCGGGGGGACAAAACATTCAGTACTTC	CASNFAGGQNIQYF	TRBV19	TRBJ2-4	TRBD2	NA
TGTGCCATCAGTGGCGATAGCAATCAGCCCCAGCATTTT	CAISGDSNQPQHF	TRBV10-3	TRBJ1-5	NA	NA
TGTGCCAGCAGCTACGGTGGCGGGGAGCTGTTTTTT	CASSYGGGELFF	TRBV13	TRBJ2-2	NA	NA
TGTGCCAGCCACCGGGACAAGAATGAAAAACTGTTTTTT	CASHRDKNEKLFF	TRBV6-6	TRBJ1-4	NA	NA
TGTGCCATCAGTCCGGGACAGGGTCCGAGCACTGAAGCTTTCTTT	CAISPGQGPSTEAFF	TRBV10-3	TRBJ1-1	TRBD1	NA
TGCGCCAGCAGCGAACGGACAGGGCCCGGGGAGCTGTTTTTT	CASSERTGPGELFF	TRBV5-1	TRBJ2-2	TRBD1	NA
TGTGCCAGCAGTTTAGGAGGTGCGATGAATCAGCCCCAGCATTTT	CASSLGGAMNQPQHF	TRBV27	TRBJ1-5	NA	once
TGCGCCAGCAGCTTTGGGGGTAACACCGGGGAGCTGTTTTTT	CASSFGGNTGELFF	TRBV5-1	TRBJ2-2	NA	NA
TGTGCCAGTAGCCCCACACCTGGGAATTCACCCCTCCACTTT	CASSPTPGNSPLHF	TRBV19	TRBJ1-6	NA	NA
TGTGCCAGCAGCCAAGAATCTGGTTTGGCTGAGCAGTTCTTC	CASSQESGLAEQFF	TRBV3-1/TRBV3-2	TRBJ2-1	NA	NA
TGCGCCAGCAGGGAGGGACAGGGAAATTTCTACGAGCAGTACTTC	CASREGQGNFYEQYF	TRBV5-1	TRBJ2-7	TRBD1	NA
TGCGCCAGCAGCCAGGGGGTTGGGTATGGCTACACCTTC	CASSQGVGYGYTF	TRBV4-3	TRBJ1-2	NA	NA
TGTGCCAGCAGCTTGGTAAATGATTCACCCCTCCACTTT	CASSLVNDSPLHF	TRBV5-4	TRBJ1-6	NA	NA
TGTGCCAGCAGTCGGGTAGATACGCAGTATTTT	CASSRVDTQYF	TRBV28	TRBJ2-3	NA	once
TGTGCCAGCTCACCGCACCGGGGAGAGACCCAGTACTTC	CASSPHRGETQYF	TRBV18	TRBJ2-5	NA	NA
TGTGCCAGCAGTTCCCAGGGGTCTGAAAAACTGTTTTTT	CASSSQGSEKLFF	TRBV6-5	TRBJ1-4	NA	NA
TGTGCCAGCAGTCCAACTAGCGGGGGACCAGATACGCAGTATTTT	CASSPTSGGPDTQYF	TRBV6-4	TRBJ2-3	TRBD2	once
TGTGCCAGCAGCTATCTGGGCCTAGCTCCTAGGTCCGGAGCTAGAGATACGCAGTATTTT	CASSYLGLAPRSGARDTQYF	TRBV5-4	TRBJ2-3	NA	NA
TGTGCCAGCAGCCAGGACGGGAGCTCCTACGAGCAGTACTTC	CASSQDGSSYEQYF	TRBV3-1/TRBV3-2	TRBJ2-7	NA	once
TGTGCCAGCAGCCCGCAAGGTGGTAATCAGCCCCAGCATTTT	CASSPQGGNQPQHF	TRBV7-9	TRBJ1-5	NA	NA
TGCAGTGCCCCGCGGGGAGATACGCAGTATTTT	CSAPRGDTQYF	TRBV20-1	TRBJ2-3	NA	NA
TGTGCCAGCTCTCAAAACCGGGGGGATAGTGCGAGAACAGATACGCAGTATTTT	CASSQNRGDSARTDTQYF	TRBV18	TRBJ2-3	TRBD2	NA
TGTGCCAGCAGCCTCGGACAGGGGAAGGGAAACACCATATATTTT	CASSLGQGKGNTIYF	TRBV3-1/TRBV3-2	TRBJ1-3	TRBD1	NA
TGTGCCTGGAGTCCGGTGAACACTGAAGCTTTCTTT	CAWSPVNTEAFF	TRBV30	TRBJ1-1	NA	NA